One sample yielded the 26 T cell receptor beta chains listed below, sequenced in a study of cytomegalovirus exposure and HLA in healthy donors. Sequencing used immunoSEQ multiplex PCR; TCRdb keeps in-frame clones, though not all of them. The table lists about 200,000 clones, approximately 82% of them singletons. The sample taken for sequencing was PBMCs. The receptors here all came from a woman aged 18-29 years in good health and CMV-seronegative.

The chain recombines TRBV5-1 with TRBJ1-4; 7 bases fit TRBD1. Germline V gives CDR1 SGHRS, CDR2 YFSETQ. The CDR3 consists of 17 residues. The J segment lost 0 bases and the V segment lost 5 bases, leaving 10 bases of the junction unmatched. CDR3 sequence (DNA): TGCGCCAGCAGTTACAGACTCAGGGGGGCAACTAATGAAAAACTGTTTTTT. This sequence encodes CASSYRLRGATNEKLFF. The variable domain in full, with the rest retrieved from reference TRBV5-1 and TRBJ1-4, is KAGVTQTPRYLIKTRGQQVTLSCSPISGHRSVSWYQQTPGQGLQFLFEYFSETQRNKGNFPGRFSGRQFSNSRSEMNVSTLELGDSALYLCASSYRLRGATNEKLFFGSGTQLSVL.

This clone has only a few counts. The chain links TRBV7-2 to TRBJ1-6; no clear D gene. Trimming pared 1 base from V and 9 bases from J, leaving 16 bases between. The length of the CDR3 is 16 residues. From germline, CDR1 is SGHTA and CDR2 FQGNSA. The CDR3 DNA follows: TGTGCCAGCAGCTTAGAGGTGTTGCCAGCGGGTTCACCCCTCCACTTT. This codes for CASSLEVLPAGSPLHF.

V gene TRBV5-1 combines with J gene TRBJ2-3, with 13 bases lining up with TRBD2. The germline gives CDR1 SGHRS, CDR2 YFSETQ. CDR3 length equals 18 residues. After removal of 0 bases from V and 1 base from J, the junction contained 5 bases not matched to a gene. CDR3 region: CASSLGGLAGTGTDTQYF. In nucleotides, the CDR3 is TGCGCCAGCAGCTTGGGGGGACTAGCGGGAACGGGCACAGATACGCAGTATTTT.

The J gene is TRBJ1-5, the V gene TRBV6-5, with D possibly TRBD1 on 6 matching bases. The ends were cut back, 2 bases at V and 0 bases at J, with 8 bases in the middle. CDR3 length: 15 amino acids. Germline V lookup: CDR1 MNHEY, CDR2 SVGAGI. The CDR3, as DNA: TGTGCCAGCAGTTACGACAGGTCTAGCAATCAGCCCCAGCATTTT. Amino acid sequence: CASSYDRSSNQPQHF.

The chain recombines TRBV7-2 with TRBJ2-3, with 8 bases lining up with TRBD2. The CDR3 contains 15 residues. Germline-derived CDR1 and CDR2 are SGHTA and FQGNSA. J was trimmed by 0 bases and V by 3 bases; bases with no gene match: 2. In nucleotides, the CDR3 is TGTGCCAGCAGCTTTGGACTAGCTAGCACAGATACGCAGTATTTT. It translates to CASSFGLASTDTQYF. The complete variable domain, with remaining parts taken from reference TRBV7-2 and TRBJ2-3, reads GAGVSQSPSNKVTEKGKDVELRCDPISGHTALYWYRQSLGQGLEFLIYFQGNSAPDKSGLPSDRFSAERTGGSVSTLTIQRTQQEDSAVYLCASSFGLASTDTQYFGPGTRLTVL.

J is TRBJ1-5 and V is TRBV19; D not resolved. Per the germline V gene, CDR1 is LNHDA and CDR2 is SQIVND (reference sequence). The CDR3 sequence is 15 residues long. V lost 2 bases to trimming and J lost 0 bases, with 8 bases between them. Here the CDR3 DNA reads TGTGCCAGTAGTATACAGGTTTATAGCAATCAGCCCCAGCATTTT. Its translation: CASSIQVYSNQPQHF.

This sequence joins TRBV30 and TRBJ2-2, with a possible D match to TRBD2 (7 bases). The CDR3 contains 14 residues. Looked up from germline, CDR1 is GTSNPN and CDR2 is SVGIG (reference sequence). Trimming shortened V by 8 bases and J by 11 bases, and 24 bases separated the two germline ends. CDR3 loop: CAHSGAGAQFELFF. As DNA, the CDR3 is TGTGCCCACTCAGGGGCGGGGGCTCAGTTCGAGCTGTTTTTT. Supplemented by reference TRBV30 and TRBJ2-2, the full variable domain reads SQTIHQWPATLVQPVGSPLSLECTVEGTSNPNLYWYRQAAGRGLQLLFYSVGIGQISSEVPQNLSASRPQDRQFILSSKKLLLSDSGFYLCAHSGAGAQFELFFGEGSRLTVL.

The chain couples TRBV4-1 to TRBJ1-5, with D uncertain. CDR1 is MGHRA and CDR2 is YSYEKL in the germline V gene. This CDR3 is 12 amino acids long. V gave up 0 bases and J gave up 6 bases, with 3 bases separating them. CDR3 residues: CASSQERQPQHF. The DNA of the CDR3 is TGCGCCAGCAGCCAAGAACGTCAGCCCCAGCATTTT.

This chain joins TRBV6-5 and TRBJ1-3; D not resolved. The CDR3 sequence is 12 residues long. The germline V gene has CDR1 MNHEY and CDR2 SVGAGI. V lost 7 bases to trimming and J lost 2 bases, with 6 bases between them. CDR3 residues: CASTTTGNTIYF. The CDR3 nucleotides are TGTGCCAGCACCACGACTGGAAACACCATATATTTT.

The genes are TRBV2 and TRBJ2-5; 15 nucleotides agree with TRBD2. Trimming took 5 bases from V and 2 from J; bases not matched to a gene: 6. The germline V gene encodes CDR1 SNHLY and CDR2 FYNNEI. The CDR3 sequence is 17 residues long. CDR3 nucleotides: TGTGCCAGCAGTAAACGGACTAGCGGGGGGGAGCAAGAGACCCAGTACTTC. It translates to CASSKRTSGGEQETQYF.

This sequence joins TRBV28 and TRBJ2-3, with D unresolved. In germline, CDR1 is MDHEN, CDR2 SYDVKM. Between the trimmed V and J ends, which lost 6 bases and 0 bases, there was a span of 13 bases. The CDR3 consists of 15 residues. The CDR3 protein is CASSRPRASTDTQYF. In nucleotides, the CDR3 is TGTGCCAGCAGCCGTCCACGGGCAAGCACAGATACGCAGTATTTT.

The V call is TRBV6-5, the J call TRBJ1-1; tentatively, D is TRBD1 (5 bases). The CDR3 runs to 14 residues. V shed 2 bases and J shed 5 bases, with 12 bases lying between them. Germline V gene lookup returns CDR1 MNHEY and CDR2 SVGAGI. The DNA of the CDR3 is TGTGCCAGCAGTTACGAGGGCGGGGGAACTGAAGCTTTCTTT. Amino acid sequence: CASSYEGGGTEAFF.

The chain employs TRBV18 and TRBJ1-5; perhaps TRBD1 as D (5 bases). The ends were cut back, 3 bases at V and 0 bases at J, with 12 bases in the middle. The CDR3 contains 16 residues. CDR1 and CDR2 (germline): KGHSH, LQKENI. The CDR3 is CASSPLGRGSNQPQHF. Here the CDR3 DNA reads TGTGCCAGCTCACCGCTGGGGAGGGGTAGCAATCAGCCCCAGCATTTT.

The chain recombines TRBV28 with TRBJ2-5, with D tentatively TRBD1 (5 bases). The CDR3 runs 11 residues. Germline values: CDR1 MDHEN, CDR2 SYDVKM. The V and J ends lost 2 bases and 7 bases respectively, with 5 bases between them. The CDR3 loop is CASSLRGTQYF. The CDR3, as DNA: TGTGCCAGCAGTTTAAGGGGGACCCAGTACTTC.

The CDR3, as DNA: TGTGCCAGCAGTGTGGGCGGGGTTACCTACGAGCAGTACTTC. Translated: CASSVGGVTYEQYF. The chain combines TRBV27 with TRBJ2-7; possible D gene TRBD2, 6 bases. CDR3 size: 14 residues. Trimming cost V 5 bases and J 2 bases, with 13 bases left between them. In germline, CDR1 is MNHEY, CDR2 SMNVEV (reference sequence).

CDR3 sequence (DNA): TGCGCCAGCAGCTGGACTAGCTACGCCGGGGAGCTGTTTTTT. It specifies CASSWTSYAGELFF. J is TRBJ2-2 and V is TRBV5-1; 8 bases are shared with TRBD2. The junction had 4 bases not matched to a gene; V was cut back by 3 bases and J by 6 bases. The germline V gene has CDR1 SGHRS and CDR2 YFSETQ. The CDR3 runs 14 residues.

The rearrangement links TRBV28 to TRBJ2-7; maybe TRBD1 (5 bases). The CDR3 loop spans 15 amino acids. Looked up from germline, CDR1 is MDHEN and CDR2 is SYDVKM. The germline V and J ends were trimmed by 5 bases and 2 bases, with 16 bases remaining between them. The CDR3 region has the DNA TGTGCCAGCAGTACGACTGGAATGGGGCCCTACGAGCAGTACTTC. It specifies CASSTTGMGPYEQYF.

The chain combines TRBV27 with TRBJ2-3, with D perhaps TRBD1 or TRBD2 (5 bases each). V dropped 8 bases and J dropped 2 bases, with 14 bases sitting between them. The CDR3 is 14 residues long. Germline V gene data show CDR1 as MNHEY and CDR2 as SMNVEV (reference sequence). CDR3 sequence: CASRRGMNTDTQYF. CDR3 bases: TGTGCCAGCCGTCGGGGCATGAACACAGATACGCAGTATTTT.

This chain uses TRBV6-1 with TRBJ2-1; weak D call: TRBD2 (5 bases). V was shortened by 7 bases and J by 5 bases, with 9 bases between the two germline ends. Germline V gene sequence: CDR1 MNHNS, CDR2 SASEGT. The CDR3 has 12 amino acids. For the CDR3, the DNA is TGTGCCAGCAATTCCGGGGACAATGAGCAGTTCTTC. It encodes CASNSGDNEQFF.

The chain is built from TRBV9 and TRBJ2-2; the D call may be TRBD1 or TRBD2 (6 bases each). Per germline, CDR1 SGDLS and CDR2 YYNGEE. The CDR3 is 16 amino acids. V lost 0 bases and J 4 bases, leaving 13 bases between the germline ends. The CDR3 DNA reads TGTGCCAGCAGCGTAGGGGGGGCGCGGGGCACCGGGGAGCTGTTTTTT. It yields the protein CASSVGGARGTGELFF.

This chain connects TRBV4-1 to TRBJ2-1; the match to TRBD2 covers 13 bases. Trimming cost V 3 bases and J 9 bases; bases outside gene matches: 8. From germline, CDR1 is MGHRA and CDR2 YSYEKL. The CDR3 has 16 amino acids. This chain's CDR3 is CASSHLGLAGDLEQFF. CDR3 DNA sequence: TGCGCCAGCAGCCATCTCGGACTAGCGGGAGACCTTGAGCAGTTCTTC.

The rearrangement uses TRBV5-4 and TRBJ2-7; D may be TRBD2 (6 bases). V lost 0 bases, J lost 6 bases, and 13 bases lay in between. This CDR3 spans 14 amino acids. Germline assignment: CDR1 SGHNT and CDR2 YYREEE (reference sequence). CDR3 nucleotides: TGTGCCAGCAGCTTGGGTTGGGACTTAGGCGAGCAGTACTTC. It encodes CASSLGWDLGEQYF.

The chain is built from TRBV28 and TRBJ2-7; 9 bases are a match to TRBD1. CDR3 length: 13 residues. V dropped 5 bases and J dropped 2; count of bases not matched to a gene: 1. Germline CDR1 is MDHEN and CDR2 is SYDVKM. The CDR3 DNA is TGTGCCAGCAGTCGGGACAGGGCCTACGAGCAGTACTTC. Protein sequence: CASSRDRAYEQYF.

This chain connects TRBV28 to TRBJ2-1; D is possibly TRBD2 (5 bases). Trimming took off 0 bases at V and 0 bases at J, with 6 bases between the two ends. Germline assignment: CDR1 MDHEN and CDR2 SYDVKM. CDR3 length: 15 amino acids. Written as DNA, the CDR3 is TGTGCCAGCAGTTTATGGGGGAGCTCCTACAATGAGCAGTTCTTC. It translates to CASSLWGSSYNEQFF.

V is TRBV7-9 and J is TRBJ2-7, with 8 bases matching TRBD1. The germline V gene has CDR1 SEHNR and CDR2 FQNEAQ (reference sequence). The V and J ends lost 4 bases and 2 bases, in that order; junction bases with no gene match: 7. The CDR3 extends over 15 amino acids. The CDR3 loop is CASSWGQEGTYEQYF. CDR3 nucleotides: TGTGCCAGCAGCTGGGGACAGGAGGGGACCTACGAGCAGTACTTC.

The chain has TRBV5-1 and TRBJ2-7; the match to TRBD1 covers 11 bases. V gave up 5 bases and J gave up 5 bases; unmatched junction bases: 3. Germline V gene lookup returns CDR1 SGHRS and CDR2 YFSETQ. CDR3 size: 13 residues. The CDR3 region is CASSWTGGDEQYF. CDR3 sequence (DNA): TGCGCCAGCAGTTGGACAGGGGGCGACGAGCAGTACTTC.